The 30 T cell receptor beta chains in this list originate from one sample, sequenced in a study of early T cells in non-severe SARS-CoV-2 infection. Via MiXCR, TCRdb re-called the 5' RACE reads, giving one row per CDR3 protein. The sample consists of fewer than 60,000 distinct CDR3 sequences, over 8% of them appearing once. Source material: whole blood. These receptors were obtained from an adult who was a healthcare worker with PCR-confirmed SARS-CoV-2 infection or an uninfected control (not recorded which).

The CDR3 sequence: CASSGRPKETQYF. As DNA, the CDR3 is TGTGCCAGTAGTGGGCGGCCCAAAGAGACCCAGTACTTC. The chain joins TRBV19 to TRBJ2-5; D is ambiguous. Trimming removed 5 bases at V and 3 bases at J, with 10 bases between. Germline V gene data show CDR1 as LNHDA and CDR2 as SQIVND (reference sequence). The CDR3 loop spans 13 amino acids.

This clonotype was seen many times. The V gene is TRBV12-5, the J gene TRBJ2-7; a possible D gene is TRBD1 (6 bases). Germline loops: CDR1 LGHNT, CDR2 FRNRAP. This CDR3 region has 14 residues. The V end was cut by 8 bases, the J end by 6 bases, with 20 bases between. The CDR3 region is CASSRDIQSGEQYF. The CDR3 coding sequence is TGTGCTAGTTCACGGGACATACAAAGCGGCGAGCAGTACTTC. Filled out from reference TRBV12-5 and TRBJ2-7, the complete variable domain reads DARVTQTPRHKVTEMGQEVTMRCQPILGHNTVFWYRQTMMQGLELLAYFRNRAPLDDSGMPKDRFSAEMPDATLATLKIQPSEPRDSAVYFCASSRDIQSGEQYFGPGTRLTVT.

This clonotype appeared many times. V is TRBV2 and J is TRBJ1-4; a possible D gene is TRBD1 (6 bases). Deletions cut 3 bases from V and 11 bases from J, with 19 bases between. This CDR3 comprises 15 residues. Germline V CDR1 and CDR2: SNHLY, FYNNEI. This chain's CDR3 is CASSDSRTDPGKLFF. CDR3 DNA: TGTGCCAGCAGTGATTCGAGGACAGATCCCGGGAAACTGTTTTTT.

This clonotype was detected ten times or more. V is TRBV7-3 and J is TRBJ2-3; D is perhaps TRBD2 (5 bases). V dropped 0 bases and J dropped 0 bases, with 7 bases sitting between them. Germline CDR1 SGHTA, CDR2 FQGTGA. The CDR3 is made up of 15 amino acids. The CDR3 sequence is CASSLTGLSTDTQYF. CDR3 sequence (DNA): TGTGCCAGCAGCTTAACAGGACTCAGCACAGATACGCAGTATTTT. The variable domain in full, with the rest retrieved from reference TRBV7-3 and TRBJ2-3, is GAGVSQTPSNKVTEKGKYVELRCDPISGHTALYWYRQSLGQGPEFLIYFQGTGAADDSGLPNDRFFAVRPEGSVSTLKIQRTERGDSAVYLCASSLTGLSTDTQYFGPGTRLTVL.

This clonotype showed up many times. V is TRBV19 and J is TRBJ2-1, with 11 nucleotides matching TRBD2. Germline-derived CDR1 and CDR2 are LNHDA and SQIVND (reference sequence). This CDR3 comprises 14 residues. V dropped 6 bases and J dropped 3; count of bases not matched to a gene: 1. As DNA, the CDR3 is TGTGCCAGTAGCGGGACTAGCGGCTACAATGAGCAGTTCTTC. It specifies CASSGTSGYNEQFF.

About this clonotype itself: This may be a read error: a much more frequent sequence differs by one nucleotide. The chain couples TRBV7-9 to TRBJ2-1, with D unclear. This CDR3 contains 14 residues. Germline V gene sequence: CDR1 SEHNR, CDR2 FQNEAQ (reference sequence). The CDR3: CVSSNRINYNEQFF. The CDR3 DNA reads as TGTGTCAGCAGCAACCGAATAAACTACAATGAGCAGTTCTTC.

The chain links TRBV4-3 to TRBJ2-5; perhaps TRBD2 as D (5 bases). Germline CDR1 and CDR2: LGHNA and YSLEER. Trimming removed 5 bases at V and 7 bases at J, with 14 bases between. This CDR3 spans 13 amino acids. CDR3 protein: CASSLTVGGTQYF. CDR3 in DNA: TGCGCCAGCAGCTTGACTGTCGGAGGGACCCAGTACTTC.

V and J are TRBV9 and TRBJ2-3; D unresolved. V dropped 5 bases and J dropped 0 bases, with 10 bases sitting between them. Germline CDR1 and CDR2: SGDLS and YYNGEE. The CDR3 contains 14 residues. The CDR3 loop reads CASSVLGSTDTQYF. CDR3 bases: TGTGCCAGCAGTGTTTTAGGCAGCACAGATACGCAGTATTTT.

This chain joins TRBV6-5 and TRBJ2-7; D possibly corresponds to TRBD1 (6 bases). The CDR3 covers 13 residues. The germline gives CDR1 MNHEY, CDR2 SVGAGI. V was cut by 6 bases and J by 2 bases, with 11 bases left in between. DNA of the CDR3: TGTGCCAGCAGAAGACAGGATCCCTACGAGCAGTACTTC. It encodes CASRRQDPYEQYF.

In its sample, this clonotype was seen many times. The rearrangement joins TRBV7-3 to TRBJ2-7, with 8 bases identical to TRBD1. The V and J ends lost 3 bases and 5 bases, in that order; junction bases with no gene match: 3. The CDR3 runs to 13 residues. Germline-derived CDR1 and CDR2 are SGHTA and FQGTGA. CDR3 sequence (DNA): TGTGCCAGCAGCTTTATACAGGGGGACGAGCAGTACTTC. Its protein product is CASSFIQGDEQYF.

In this sample, this clonotype turned up many times. This chain uses TRBV5-5 with TRBJ2-1; D is unresolved. This CDR3 is built from 12 residues. The germline V and J ends were trimmed by 0 bases and 7 bases, with 5 bases remaining between them. CDR1 SGHKS and CDR2 YYEKEE come from the germline V gene (reference sequence). The CDR3: CASSLAGNEQFF. Written as DNA, the CDR3 is TGTGCCAGCAGCTTGGCTGGGAATGAGCAGTTCTTC. Using reference TRBV5-5 and TRBJ2-1 for the parts outside the CDR3, the full variable domain is DAGVTQSPTHLIKTRGQQVTLRCSPISGHKSVSWYQQVLGQGPQFIFQYYEKEERGRGNFPDRFSARQFPNYSSELNVNALLLGDSALYLCASSLAGNEQFFGPGTRLTVL.

As concerns this clonotype: Possible read error: a much larger clone is one base away. V gene TRBV27 combines with J gene TRBJ2-7, with D perhaps matching TRBD1 (6 bases). The V end was cut by 11 bases, the J end by 0 bases, with 20 bases between. From germline, CDR1 is MNHEY and CDR2 SMNVEV (reference sequence). There are 15 residues in the CDR3. DNA for the CDR3: TGTGCCGGCAAAAAGGACAGCTACAACTCCTACGAGCAGTACTTC. Translated: CAGKKDSYNSYEQYF.

This clonotype occurred many times. V and J are TRBV5-5 and TRBJ1-1; D is undetermined. Germline V CDR1 and CDR2: SGHKS, YYEKEE (reference sequence). The CDR3 runs 13 residues. V was clipped by 1 base and J by 7 bases, with 11 bases between them. In nucleotides, the CDR3 is TGTGCCAGCAGCTTGTTATACCTATATGAAGCTTTCTTT. Protein sequence: CASSLLYLYEAFF.

This clonotype was observed once. This sequence may be a read error, since a much larger clone differs from it by one base. This chain uses TRBV7-2 with TRBJ2-7, with D unresolved. Looked up from germline, CDR1 is SGHTA and CDR2 is FQGNSA. The CDR3 is made up of 13 amino acids. The V and J ends lost 5 bases and 4 bases respectively, with 12 bases between them. The CDR3 spells CASSRVGTYEQYF. The CDR3, as DNA: TGTGCCAGCAGCAGAGTGGGAACTTACGAGCAGTACTTC.

This clonotype was seen ten or more times. V usage is TRBV7-2 and J usage is TRBJ1-1; D remains ambiguous. The CDR3 consists of 15 residues. The germline gives CDR1 SGHTA, CDR2 FQGNSA. V gave up 4 bases and J gave up 8 bases, with 20 bases separating them. CDR3 amino acids: CASSSRVTETSEAFF. CDR3 DNA sequence: TGTGCCAGCAGCTCCCGCGTAACCGAGACTTCGGAAGCTTTCTTT.

Only a few counts were recorded for this clonotype. The rearrangement links TRBV10-3 to TRBJ2-7; the D gene is possibly TRBD1 (5 bases). The CDR3 has 15 amino acids. Trimming took 6 bases from V and 2 from J, leaving 17 bases between them. Germline V gene lookup returns CDR1 ENHRY and CDR2 SYGVKD. For the CDR3, the DNA is TGTGCCATCAGAGCAAGCGCAGGGTTGGCCTACGAGCAGTACTTC. It codes for CAIRASAGLAYEQYF.

This clonotype was found a few times. The V gene is TRBV30, the J gene TRBJ2-3; D is unresolved. Germline V gives CDR1 GTSNPN, CDR2 SVGIG (reference sequence). CDR3 length equals 13 residues. Trimming left V 4 bases short and J 2 bases short, with 10 bases between. CDR3 protein: CAWTRRSTDTQYF. The CDR3 DNA follows: TGTGCCTGGACACGTAGGTCCACAGATACGCAGTATTTT.

Many counts were recorded for this clonotype. V gene TRBV29-1 combines with J gene TRBJ1-1; D is unclear. The CDR3 is 12 residues long. Trimming took off 5 bases at V and 2 bases at J, with 9 bases between the two ends. CDR1 and CDR2 (germline): SQVTM, ANQGSEA. Written as DNA, the CDR3 is TGCAGCGTTACTGTAGGTAACACTGAAGCTTTCTTT. Its translation: CSVTVGNTEAFF.

This clonotype appeared many times. The rearrangement uses TRBV11-1 and TRBJ2-1; TRBD2 aligns across 12 bases. The V gene end was trimmed by 5 bases and the J gene end by 4 bases; junction bases not matched to a gene: 3. The germline gives CDR1 SGHAT, CDR2 FQDESV (reference sequence). The CDR3 sequence is 15 residues long. CDR3 sequence reads: CASSPTSGGYNEQFF. CDR3 DNA: TGTGCCAGCAGCCCCACTAGCGGGGGGTACAATGAGCAGTTCTTC.

At least ten counts were recorded for this clonotype. The chain carries TRBV11-2 and TRBJ2-2; 15 nucleotides agree with TRBD2. V lost 10 bases, J lost 5 bases, and 8 bases stayed unmatched. Germline CDR1 SGHAT, CDR2 FQNNGV. The CDR3 totals 16 residues. As DNA, the CDR3 is TGTGCCACCCCCCGGACTAGCGGGAGGGTAACCGGGGAGCTGTTTTTT. It encodes CATPRTSGRVTGELFF. Full variable domain (outside the CDR3, taken from reference TRBV11-2 and TRBJ2-2): EAGVAQSPRYKIIEKRQSVAFWCNPISGHATLYWYQQILGQGPKLLIQFQNNGVVDDSQLPKDRFSAERLKGVDSTLKIQPAKLEDSAVYLCATPRTSGRVTGELFFGEGSRLTVL.

This clonotype was detected ten times or more. This rearrangement joins TRBV6-6 to TRBJ2-1; 9 bases align to TRBD1. Germline V CDR1 and CDR2: MNHNY, SVGAGI (reference sequence). The CDR3 is made up of 17 amino acids. J lost 6 bases, V lost 2 bases, and 11 bases had no gene match. The CDR3 DNA reads as TGTGCCAGCAGTTACGGGAAGAACACAGGGGGCATCAATGAGCAGTTCTTC. This sequence encodes CASSYGKNTGGINEQFF.

This clonotype appeared many times. This chain uses TRBV28 with TRBJ1-3, with D possibly being TRBD1 (5 bases). Trimming shortened V by 8 bases and J by 0 bases, and 11 bases separated the two germline ends. The CDR3 runs 14 residues. From germline, CDR1 is MDHEN and CDR2 SYDVKM. In DNA, the CDR3 is TGTGCCAGCTACCAGGGTAGCTCTGGAAACACCATATATTTT. This encodes CASYQGSSGNTIYF.

The rearrangement uses TRBV20-1 and TRBJ1-1, with a tentative D call TRBD1 (6 bases). Germline V gene sequence: CDR1 DFQATT, CDR2 SNEGSKA (reference sequence). The germline V and J ends were trimmed by 3 bases and 0 bases, with 8 bases remaining between them. The CDR3 consists of 13 residues. The CDR3 DNA reads as TGCAGTGCTAGCAGGGGAATGAACACTGAAGCTTTCTTT. Amino acids: CSASRGMNTEAFF.

This clonotype was found a few times. The rearrangement joins TRBV7-8 to TRBJ1-6, with TRBD1 matching over 9 bases. CDR1 SGHVS and CDR2 FQNEAQ come from the germline V gene. V was clipped by 5 bases and J by 7 bases; unmatched bases: 3. The CDR3 consists of 14 residues. CDR3 amino acids: CASSVGQGNSPLHF. The CDR3 DNA sequence: TGTGCCAGCAGCGTCGGACAGGGGAATTCACCCCTCCACTTT. The full variable domain, with the rest looked up from reference TRBV7-8 and TRBJ1-6, is GAGVSQSPRYKVAKRGQDVALRCDPISGHVSLFWYQQALGQGPEFLTYFQNEAQLDKSGLPSDRFFAERPEGSVSTLKIQRTQQEDSAVYLCASSVGQGNSPLHFGNGTRLTVT.

This clonotype was seen at least ten times. The CDR3 bases are TGCAGTGCTAGTTCAGGGGGCGGCCACGAGCAGTACTTC. Amino acids: CSASSGGGHEQYF. The chain employs TRBV20-1 and TRBJ2-7; 8 bases line up with TRBD1. Germline V gives CDR1 DFQATT, CDR2 SNEGSKA (reference sequence). The CDR3 runs to 13 residues. With V trimmed by 3 bases and J by 5 bases, 6 bases remained unmatched.

This clonotype was observed many times. The chain couples TRBV7-3 to TRBJ2-7, with D possibly matching TRBD2 (7 bases). V lost 5 bases, J lost 5 bases, and 22 bases lay in between. Germline V CDR1 and CDR2: SGHTA, FQGTGA. CDR3 length equals 16 residues. The CDR3 loop reads CASSPNGGHSSNEQYF. In DNA form, the CDR3 reads TGTGCCAGCAGCCCGAACGGGGGGCATTCGTCCAACGAGCAGTACTTC.

In its sample, this clonotype was seen a few times. This rearrangement joins TRBV7-2 to TRBJ2-7, with TRBD2 matching 9 bases. Germline CDR1 reads SGHTA; CDR2 reads FQGNSA. With V trimmed by 5 bases and J by 4 bases, 15 bases remained unmatched. The CDR3 consists of 17 residues. The CDR3 nucleotides read TGTGCCAGCAGCCCCCCCCGCGGCGGGAGGGCCGAATACGAGCAGTACTTC. This gives the protein CASSPPRGGRAEYEQYF.

This clonotype was recorded at least ten times. The chain couples TRBV11-2 to TRBJ2-1, with TRBD2 identical over 9 bases. Trimming took 6 bases from V and 2 from J; bases not matched to a gene: 5. CDR1 and CDR2 from the germline V gene are SGHAT and FQNNGV. The CDR3 extends over 15 amino acids. CDR3 DNA: TGTGCCAGCAGAGCGGCTAGCGGGGCCTACAATGAGCAGTTCTTC. Protein sequence: CASRAASGAYNEQFF.

This clonotype occurred many times. The rearrangement joins TRBV20-1 to TRBJ2-3; D is perhaps TRBD2 (6 bases). The V and J ends lost 6 bases and 1 base respectively, with 17 bases between them. CDR1 is DFQATT and CDR2 is SNEGSKA in the germline V gene (reference sequence). The CDR3 has 15 amino acids. Here the CDR3 DNA reads TGCAGTGCCTACGCGGACTATTCAGGCACAGATACGCAGTATTTT. As protein: CSAYADYSGTDTQYF.

This clonotype was observed at least ten times. The chain recombines TRBV7-2 with TRBJ2-3, with D unclear. There are 12 residues in the CDR3. Germline V CDR1 and CDR2: SGHTA, FQGNSA. V was trimmed by 5 bases and J by 0 bases, leaving 3 bases between them. The CDR3 coding sequence is TGTGCCAGCAGCCCGAGCACAGATACGCAGTATTTT. Protein: CASSPSTDTQYF.